This TCR beta chain stems from a study of high-grade serous ovarian cancer treatment subgroups. Study results and limitations: Different patients shared almost no repertoire; same-patient tumors shared about 0.095 to 0.79. TCR clonal relatedness correlated positively with neoantigen level. Only CDR3 was analyzed; CDR1 and CDR2 were not.

Method: immunoSEQ multiplex PCR; TCRdb's copy keeps in-frame clones and lacks some. The table records nearly 7,000 clones, about three quarters of them present only once. About this clone: No antigen is known for it.

Tumor samples were obtained before definitive surgery or chemotherapy. V shed 3 bases and J shed 1 base, with 15 bases lying between them. CDR1 SGDLS and CDR2 YYNGEE come from the germline V gene. The CDR3 has 16 residues. V is TRBV9 and J is TRBJ2-3; no definite D call. Material for sequencing was tumor tissue. The sequence was obtained from a human donor with high-grade serous ovarian cancer. The DNA of the CDR3 is TGTGCCAGCAGCGCGATGACTCCGAAAGGCACAGATACGCAGTATTTT. Its translation is CASSAMTPKGTDTQYF.